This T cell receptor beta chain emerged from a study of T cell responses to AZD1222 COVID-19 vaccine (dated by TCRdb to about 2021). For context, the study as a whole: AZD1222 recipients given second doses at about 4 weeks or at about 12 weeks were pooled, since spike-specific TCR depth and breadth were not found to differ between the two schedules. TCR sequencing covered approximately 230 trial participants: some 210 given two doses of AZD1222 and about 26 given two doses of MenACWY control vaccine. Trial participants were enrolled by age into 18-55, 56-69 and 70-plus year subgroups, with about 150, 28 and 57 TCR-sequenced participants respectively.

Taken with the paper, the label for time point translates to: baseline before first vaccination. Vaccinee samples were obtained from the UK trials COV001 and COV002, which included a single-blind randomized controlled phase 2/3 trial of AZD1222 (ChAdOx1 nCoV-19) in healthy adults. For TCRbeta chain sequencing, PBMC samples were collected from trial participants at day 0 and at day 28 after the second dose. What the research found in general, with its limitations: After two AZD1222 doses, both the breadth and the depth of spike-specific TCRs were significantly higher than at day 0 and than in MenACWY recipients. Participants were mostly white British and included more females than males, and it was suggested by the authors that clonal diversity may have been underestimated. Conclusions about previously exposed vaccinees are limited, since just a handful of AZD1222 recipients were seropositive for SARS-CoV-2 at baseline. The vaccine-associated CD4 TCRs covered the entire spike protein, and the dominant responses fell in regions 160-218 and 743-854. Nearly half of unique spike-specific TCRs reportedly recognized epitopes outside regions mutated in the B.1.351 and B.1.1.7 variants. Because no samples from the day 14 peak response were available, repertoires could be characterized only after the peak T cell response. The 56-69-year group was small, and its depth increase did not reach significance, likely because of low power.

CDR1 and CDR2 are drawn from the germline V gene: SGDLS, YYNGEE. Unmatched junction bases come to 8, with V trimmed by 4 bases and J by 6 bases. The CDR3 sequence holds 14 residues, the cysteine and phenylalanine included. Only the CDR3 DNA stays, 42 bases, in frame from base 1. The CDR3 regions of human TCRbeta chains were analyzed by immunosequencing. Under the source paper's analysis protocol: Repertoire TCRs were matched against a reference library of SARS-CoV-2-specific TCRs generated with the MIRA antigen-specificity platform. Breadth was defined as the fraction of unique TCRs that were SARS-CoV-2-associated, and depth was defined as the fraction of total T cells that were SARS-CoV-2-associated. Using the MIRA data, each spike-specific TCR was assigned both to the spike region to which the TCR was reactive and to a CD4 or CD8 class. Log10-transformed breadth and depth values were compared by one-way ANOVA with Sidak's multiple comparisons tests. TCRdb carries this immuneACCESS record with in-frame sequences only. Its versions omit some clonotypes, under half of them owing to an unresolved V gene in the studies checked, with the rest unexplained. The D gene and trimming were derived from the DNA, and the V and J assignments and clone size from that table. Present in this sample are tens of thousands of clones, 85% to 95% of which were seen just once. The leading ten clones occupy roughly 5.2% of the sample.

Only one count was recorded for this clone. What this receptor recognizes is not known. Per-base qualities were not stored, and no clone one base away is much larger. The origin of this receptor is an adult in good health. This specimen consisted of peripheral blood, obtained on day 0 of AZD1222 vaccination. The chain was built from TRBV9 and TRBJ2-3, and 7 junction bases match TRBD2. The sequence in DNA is TGTGCCAGCAGCCCCCGGACGCGGGGGGATACGCAGTATTTT. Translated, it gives CASSPRTRGDTQYF.